The 31 T cell receptor beta chains below all came from one sample that was sequenced in a study of blood T cell repertoires in COVID-19 (dated by TCRdb to about 2020). To prepare the library, the immunoSEQ multiplex PCR assay was applied. The table comes from immuneACCESS by way of TCRdb, which keeps in-frame sequences with V and J called. Part of the clones is missing from these tables; in studies checked, under half for an unresolved V gene and the rest for unknown reasons. The sample yields 200,000 to 300,000 clones; approximately 85% were counted once. The top ten clonotypes cover 12% of the sample. Sequencing input: peripheral blood. The receptor set was obtained from a woman between 55 and 75 years old with active or convalescent COVID-19.

This clone has only one observation. This chain uses TRBV3-1 (or the pseudogene TRBV3-2) with TRBJ2-7, with 8 bases that match TRBD2. Per germline, CDR1 LGHDT and CDR2 YNNKEL (reference sequence). The J segment lost 5 bases and the V segment lost 4 bases, leaving 4 bases of the junction unmatched. The CDR3 is 13 residues long. CDR3 sequence (DNA): TGTGCCAGCAGCCCCGGGACTAGGAACGAGCAGTACTTC. Translated, it gives CASSPGTRNEQYF.

V is TRBV2 and J is TRBJ2-5; D unclear. Germline values: CDR1 SNHLY, CDR2 FYNNEI. V was pared by 6 bases and J by 2 bases, with 10 bases between. CDR3 length: 13 amino acids. CDR3 bases: TGTGCCAGCAGAGTGAGGAATCAAGAGACCCAGTACTTC. This codes for CASRVRNQETQYF.

The rearrangement joins TRBV5-4 to TRBJ1-2; unclear D gene. This CDR3 spans 14 amino acids. Trimming removed 0 bases at V and 5 bases at J, with 11 bases between. Germline V gives CDR1 SGHNT, CDR2 YYREEE (reference sequence). CDR3 DNA: TGTGCCAGCAGCTTGGGAACAGAGAGTTATGGCTACACCTTC. Translating it yields CASSLGTESYGYTF.

The chain links TRBV6-2 or TRBV6-3 to TRBJ2-7; a weak D match, TRBD1 (6 bases). The V gene lost 6 bases and the J gene lost 3 bases, with 21 bases spanning the gap. This CDR3 is 16 amino acids long. Germline V CDR1 and CDR2: MNHEY, SVGEGT. The CDR3 DNA is TGTGCCAGCAGCCCTAGAGGAGGACAGTGGGACTACGAGCAGTACTTC. Residues: CASSPRGGQWDYEQYF.

The genes are TRBV4-1 and TRBJ1-1; TRBD1 matches 7 bases. Unmatched junction bases numbered 3, after V lost 4 bases and J lost 1 base. Germline V CDR1 and CDR2: MGHRA, YSYEKL. The CDR3 spans 14 residues. CDR3 DNA sequence: TGCGCCAGCAGCCTTGGGACAGCGAACACTGAAGCTTTCTTT. The encoded protein is CASSLGTANTEAFF.

The table lists this clone with a count of one. The chain recombines TRBV21-1 with TRBJ1-3. TRBV21-1 has pseudogene status. The CDR3 extends over 18 amino acids. CDR3 amino acids: CASSETGRGPSSGNTIYF. The CDR3 region has the DNA TGTGCCAGCTCCGAAACTGGGCGGGGACCGAGCTCTGGAAACACCATATATTTT.

V and J are TRBV6-8 and TRBJ1-3; 7 bases are a match to TRBD1. From germline, CDR1 is MNHGY and CDR2 SAAAGT. There are 15 residues in the CDR3. V lost 2 bases and J lost 3; bases outside the gene matches: 4. Written as DNA, the CDR3 is TGTGCCAGCAGTTACCCCCGGGACAGTGGAAACACCATATATTTT. Translation gives CASSYPRDSGNTIYF.

The chain recombines TRBV6-1 with TRBJ1-2; 8 nucleotides line up with TRBD1. The germline gives CDR1 MNHNS, CDR2 SASEGT. Trimming at V came to 3 bases and at J to 4 bases, leaving 7 bases not matched to a gene. The CDR3 contains 15 residues. The CDR3 is CASSDTRDRFYGYTF. The CDR3 coding sequence is TGTGCCAGCAGTGATACCCGGGACAGGTTCTATGGCTACACCTTC.

The rearrangement links TRBV6-5 to TRBJ1-2; D possibly corresponds to TRBD1 (5 bases). Germline V gene sequence: CDR1 MNHEY, CDR2 SVGAGI. V shed 8 bases and J shed 2 bases, with 12 bases lying between them. The CDR3 consists of 13 residues. The CDR3, as DNA: TGTGCCAGCTACAGGACCTTCAACTATGGCTACACCTTC. Encoded protein: CASYRTFNYGYTF.

The chain joins TRBV28 to TRBJ1-6; the match to TRBD1 covers 7 bases. Germline trimming cut 2 bases from V and 7 bases from J; bases unmatched to any gene: 8. The CDR3 spans 16 residues. Germline CDR1 reads MDHEN; CDR2 reads SYDVKM. The CDR3 reads CASSLHETGNNSPLHF. The CDR3 nucleotides are TGTGCCAGCAGTTTACACGAGACAGGGAACAATTCACCCCTCCACTTT.

This clone was counted a few times. This CDR3 reads CASSSKTGVYPGELFF. The CDR3 nucleotides are TGTGCCAGCAGCTCGAAGACAGGGGTGTATCCCGGGGAGCTGTTTTTT. The genes are TRBV7-7 and TRBJ2-2; 8 bases line up with TRBD1. V dropped 4 bases and J dropped 6; count of bases not matched to a gene: 10. CDR3 length: 16 residues. In germline, CDR1 is SSHAT, CDR2 FNYEAQ (reference sequence).

The V and J genes are TRBV7-2 and TRBJ2-1; the match to TRBD1 covers 7 bases. The CDR3 spans 14 residues. Germline V gene sequence: CDR1 SGHTA, CDR2 FQGNSA. The V segment lost 8 bases and the J segment 3 bases; nucleotides outside the gene matches: 7. This CDR3 reads CASAYRGYYNEQFF. CDR3 bases: TGTGCCAGCGCCTACAGGGGCTACTACAATGAGCAGTTCTTC.

The genes are TRBV18 and TRBJ2-6; no reliable D call. V was clipped by 2 bases and J by 0 bases, with 8 bases between them. Germline values: CDR1 KGHSH, CDR2 LQKENI. There are 16 residues in the CDR3. CDR3 sequence: CASSPSGNSGANVLTF. As DNA, the CDR3 is TGTGCCAGCTCACCATCAGGAAACTCTGGGGCCAACGTCCTGACTTTC. The full variable domain, rest sourced from reference TRBV18 and TRBJ2-6, is NAGVMQNPRHLVRRRGQEARLRCSPMKGHSHVYWYRQLPEEGLKFMVYLQKENIIDESGMPKERFSAEFPKEGPSILRIQQVVRGDSAAYFCASSPSGNSGANVLTFGAGSRLTVL.

V gene TRBV5-6 combines with J gene TRBJ2-7; 7 nucleotides align to TRBD1. CDR1 and CDR2 from the germline V gene are SGHDT and YYEEEE. This CDR3 has 15 residues. V shed 5 bases and J 5 bases; nucleotides not matched to a gene: 13. This chain's CDR3 is CASSNIRDRVDEQYF. The CDR3 bases are TGTGCCAGCAGTAACATCCGAGACAGGGTGGACGAGCAGTACTTC.

In this sample, this clone turned up once. The gene calls are TRBV30 and TRBJ1-5; D possibly corresponds to TRBD1 (6 bases). The V gene's germline CDR1 is GTSNPN and CDR2 SVGIG (reference sequence). The CDR3 sequence is 14 residues long. The V and J ends lost 4 bases and 7 bases respectively, with 17 bases between them. The CDR3 DNA reads as TGTGCCTGGAACCCGGGACAATCGGCGCAGCCCCAGCATTTT. Protein: CAWNPGQSAQPQHF.

V usage is TRBV7-3 and J usage is TRBJ1-6; D perhaps matches TRBD1 (6 bases). This CDR3 contains 14 residues. Per germline, CDR1 SGHTA and CDR2 FQGTGA. Trimming removed 5 bases from V and 5 bases from J, with 10 bases in between. The CDR3 DNA follows: TGTGCCAGCAGCACACAGGGAAATAATTCACCCCTCCACTTT. Its protein product is CASSTQGNNSPLHF.

This chain connects TRBV5-1 to TRBJ2-1, with 12 bases aligning to TRBD2. Germline V gene data show CDR1 as SGHRS and CDR2 as YFSETQ. The CDR3 is 16 residues long. Trimming took 3 bases from V and 5 from J; bases not matched to a gene: 6. The CDR3 reads CASSSNLAGGHNEQFF. CDR3 nucleotides: TGCGCCAGCAGCTCCAACCTAGCGGGGGGGCACAATGAGCAGTTCTTC.

This clone was recorded once. The chain joins TRBV9 to TRBJ2-1; TRBD1 matches 7 bases. The CDR3 totals 16 residues. CDR1 is SGDLS, CDR2 YYNGEE, per germline. Trimming at V came to 0 bases and at J to 3 bases, leaving 6 bases not matched to a gene. The CDR3 DNA sequence: TGTGCCAGCAGCGTAGGGGGACAGACCTACTACAATGAGCAGTTCTTC. It is translated as CASSVGGQTYYNEQFF.

J is TRBJ2-2 and V is TRBV6-1, with D maybe TRBD2 (6 bases). Germline CDR1 is MNHNS and CDR2 is SASEGT. With 3 bases removed from V and 6 bases from J, the gap between germline ends came to 14 bases. This CDR3 comprises 15 residues. The CDR3 loop reads CASSDSGTPSGELFF. The CDR3 DNA reads as TGTGCCAGCAGTGATTCCGGGACTCCCTCCGGGGAGCTGTTTTTT.

In this sample, this clone turned up a few times. The rearrangement joins TRBV27 to TRBJ1-2, with a weak D call TRBD1 (5 bases). This CDR3 spans 12 amino acids. Trimming shortened V by 2 bases and J by 8 bases, and 9 bases separated the two germline ends. Germline V CDR1 and CDR2: MNHEY, SMNVEV (reference sequence). The CDR3 DNA reads as TGTGCCAGCAGTTTAAGGGGAGGGGGCTACACCTTC. As protein: CASSLRGGGYTF.

This rearrangement joins TRBV21-1 to TRBJ2-4; the table calls TRBD1, which could not be checked here. TRBV21-1 is deemed a pseudogene. CDR3 length: 18 residues. The CDR3 DNA reads TGTGCCAGCAGCAAACCGACCGGGACATCCGTGTTCAAAAACATTCAGTACTTC. Translation gives CASSKPTGTSVFKNIQYF.

V usage is TRBV18 and J usage is TRBJ1-4; 7 nucleotides match TRBD1. CDR1 is KGHSH, CDR2 LQKENI, per germline. This CDR3 has 16 residues. J lost 3 bases, V lost 3 bases, and 7 bases had no gene match. The CDR3 loop is CASSPEGGQSNEKLFF. The CDR3 DNA reads as TGTGCCAGCTCACCCGAGGGGGGACAGTCTAATGAAAAACTGTTTTTT.

The chain is built from TRBV27 and TRBJ1-2; 9 positions agree with TRBD1. J was trimmed by 8 bases and V by 3 bases; bases with no gene match: 13. The CDR3 has 16 residues. Germline V gives CDR1 MNHEY, CDR2 SMNVEV (reference sequence). For the CDR3, the DNA is TGTGCCAGCAGTTTTAGCCGTACAGGGGGCGCTGGGGGCTACACCTTC. It is translated as CASSFSRTGGAGGYTF.

The chain recombines TRBV21-1 with TRBJ2-3; the table's D call TRBD2 went unverified against the DNA. TRBV21-1 is given as a pseudogene. The CDR3 length is 15 residues. The CDR3 loop is CASSKAWTTTDTQYF. DNA for the CDR3: TGTGCCAGCAGCAAGGCGTGGACTACTACAGATACGCAGTATTTT.

V gene TRBV28 combines with J gene TRBJ1-5; a possible D gene is TRBD1 (5 bases). Looked up from germline, CDR1 is MDHEN and CDR2 is SYDVKM. Between the trimmed V and J ends, which lost 7 bases and 3 bases, there was a span of 10 bases. This CDR3 is 13 amino acids long. CDR3 DNA: TGTGCCAGCACTCGACAGAACAATCAGCCCCAGCATTTT. It translates to CASTRQNNQPQHF.

The chain uses TRBV7-9 and TRBJ1-6; 9 bases line up with TRBD1. CDR1 and CDR2 from the germline V gene are SEHNR and FQNEAQ (reference sequence). The V segment lost 5 bases and the J segment 0 bases; nucleotides outside the gene matches: 5. The CDR3 covers 17 residues. The DNA for the CDR3 is TGTGCCAGCAGCCCGTGGACAGGGGCCTCCTATAATTCACCCCTCCACTTT. As protein: CASSPWTGASYNSPLHF.

CDR3 amino acids: CASSETGVYGYTF. Written as DNA, the CDR3 is TGTGCCAGCAGCGAAACAGGGGTCTATGGCTACACCTTC. The gene calls are TRBV7-8 and TRBJ1-2, with TRBD1 matching 7 bases. Germline assignment: CDR1 SGHVS and CDR2 FQNEAQ. The CDR3 extends over 13 amino acids. V gave up 5 bases and J gave up 4 bases; unmatched junction bases: 4.

This clone appeared once. The rearrangement joins TRBV3-1 (or the pseudogene TRBV3-2) to TRBJ1-4, with 10 nucleotides matching TRBD1. V gave up 4 bases and J gave up 2 bases; unmatched junction bases: 4. This CDR3 is built from 16 residues. Per the germline V gene, CDR1 is LGHDT and CDR2 is YNNKEL (reference sequence). The CDR3 DNA is TGTGCCAGCAGCCCTCGACAGGGGGCGACTAATGAAAAACTGTTTTTT. Its translation is CASSPRQGATNEKLFF.

The chain has TRBV2 and TRBJ2-5, with D possibly TRBD2 on 6 matching bases. V was clipped by 6 bases and J by 6 bases, with 17 bases between them. The CDR3 covers 14 residues. Looked up from germline, CDR1 is SNHLY and CDR2 is FYNNEI. CDR3 loop: CASSIGPGGKTQYF. CDR3 coding DNA: TGTGCCAGCAGCATCGGACCCGGAGGGAAGACCCAGTACTTC.

This clone appeared a few times. Written as DNA, the CDR3 is TGCGCCAGCAGCCAAGAACAGGTTTACGAGCAGTACTTC. Amino acids: CASSQEQVYEQYF. The rearrangement links TRBV4-1 to TRBJ2-7, with D possibly matching TRBD1 (5 bases). The germline V gene encodes CDR1 MGHRA and CDR2 YSYEKL. V gave up 0 bases and J gave up 4 bases, with 7 bases separating them. CDR3 length: 13 amino acids.

The chain uses TRBV19 and TRBJ1-2, with TRBD1 matching over 7 bases. The CDR3 has 14 amino acids. CDR1 is LNHDA, CDR2 SQIVND, per germline (reference sequence). V lost 6 bases and J lost 5; bases outside the gene matches: 9. This CDR3 is CASSQGGQLYGYTF. In DNA form, the CDR3 reads TGTGCCAGTAGCCAAGGGGGACAGCTGTATGGCTACACCTTC.